Described below is a single TCR beta chain sequence and its context. This clonotype was found many times. Its target antigen remains unknown. The sample holds no much larger clone one base away, and base qualities are not on file. The entry originates in a study of regulatory T cells in long-lasting Graves disease (dated by TCRdb to 2020 to 2022). The study in broad terms: Patients with newly diagnosed Graves' disease had been on antithyroid drugs for under 3 months. Persistent Graves' disease patients were compared with newly diagnosed Graves' disease patients by peripheral blood TCR sequencing and RNA sequencing. The study was registered as a clinical trial and conducted in China. A total of around 35 samples were covered by TCR sequencing, comprising approximately 13 persistent and around 20 newly diagnosed Graves' disease patients. What the authors observed across the whole study: Compared with newly diagnosed patients, patients with persistent Graves' disease had lower TCR Shannon entropy and fewer highly expanded clones, which suggests clonal expansion. As a limitation, the authors acknowledged that the small sample size may reduce accuracy. Only peripheral blood was studied, because thyroid tissue, the primary lesion, was inaccessible. Only the TCR beta chain was sequenced and analyzed. Preferential use of TRBV28, TRBJ1-2 and TRBJ2-5 was observed in persistent disease, whereas TRBV20-1 and TRBJ2-1 were favored in newly diagnosed disease. Persistent patients shared more public clonotypes among themselves (around 2,700) than newly diagnosed patients did (more than 950).

The time point label here, explained by the study, means: newly diagnosed GD, antithyroid drugs for less than 3 months. RNA was extracted from PBMCs in TRIzol for both TCR sequencing and RNA sequencing. Graves' disease was diagnosed according to American Thyroid Association guidelines. Patients were recruited from an endocrinology department in Xi'an, China. From each patient, approximately 10 milliliters of peripheral blood was collected into an EDTA anticoagulant tube. PBMCs were isolated by Ficoll Paque Plus density gradient separation without further T cell sorting. An Agilent 2100 Bioanalyzer and agarose gel were used to check RNA quality, while a NanoDrop 2000 measured RNA concentration. V drops 5 bases and J drops 0 bases, leaving 10 bases in between. The CDR3, cysteine through phenylalanine, is 16 amino acids long. Left in the record is the CDR3 DNA by itself, 48 bases read in frame from the first base. Reading the germline V gene gives CDR1 KGHDR and CDR2 SFDVKD.

Library construction relied on multiplex PCR. The instrument given in TCRdb is Illumina HiSeq 4000. TCR beta libraries were built with iRepertoire HTBI primers and Arm-PCR amplification of CDR3 regions. Gel purification was performed on PCR products prior to sequencing. Turning to the authors' computational methods: A total of roughly 65 TRBV and 14 TRBJ segments were identified across samples and were used for gene usage analysis of CDR3 amino acid clonotypes. COPE and FqMerger were used to merge the filtered high-quality paired reads into contigs. BLAST was used to align contigs to the IMGT TRBV, TRBD and TRBJ reference genes, and CDR3 was defined following IMGT. Clonotypes above 0.1% frequency were classified as highly expanded clones. Repertoire diversity was measured by Shannon entropy, and V-J evenness by the Gini coefficient. Public clonotypes were defined as clonotypes shared by more than one individual. The public sequencing data were trimmed at Q25 with fastp and processed into clonotypes with MiXCR by TCRdb, which kept only in-frame beta chains. Each entry is one CDR3 protein sequence, shown with its most common DNA and genes. TCRdb's processing, not the authors', yielded these V and J calls. The table for this sample lists 500,000 or so distinct CDR3 sequences; about 14% of them were counted only once. The ten largest clones capture about 15% of the sample.

Separately, the same data were catalogued under a study of T cells in Graves' hyperthyroidism and ophthalmopathy. As described in the second report: A patient counted as having stable Graves' hyperthyroidism if no progression to ophthalmopathy occurred over 18 months of follow-up. Hyperthyroidism patients were newly diagnosed, had a disease duration of under 2 months, and were aged 18 to 65 years. The study excluded patients with uncontrolled infections, other autoimmune diseases, pregnancy or lactation. Diagnoses were based on clinical symptoms, serum thyroxine and TRAb, thyroid ultrasound and orbital computed tomography. A first-round RT-PCR of the TCR CDR3 used the HTBI primer set with the Qiagen OneStep RT-PCR kit. Most expanded thyroid clonotypes (frequency above 0.001) were also detected in blood, suggesting blood repertoires may reflect thyroid immune responses. Ophthalmopathy was separated from stable hyperthyroidism by a 13 V-J signature model, with just over 85% sensitivity and roughly 84% specificity obtained in cross-validation and 80%/75% obtained in testing. In validation, progression to ophthalmopathy was predicted by the model with almost 71% sensitivity and around 75% specificity, a median of approximately 6.5 months before onset. TCR V-J signatures able to tell the groups apart were searched for in a discovery cohort of 100 patients, of whom over 40 had Graves' ophthalmopathy and 57 had stable Graves' hyperthyroidism. An independent validation cohort of some 18 hyperthyroidism patients and approximately 17 patients who later progressed to ophthalmopathy tested prospective prediction of ophthalmopathy. The approximately 95 discovery patients were divided at random into training and test sets in a 7:3 ratio. The study also compared thyroid tissue and blood T-cell repertoires from more than 5 Graves' hyperthyroidism patients. Following sampling, methimazole starting at 30 mg daily was given to hyperthyroidism patients, and high-dose intravenous methylprednisolone was given to ophthalmopathy patients. Libraries were constructed in a second round of multiplex PCR, after which size selection and purification were carried out. Sequencing of the libraries was done on an Illumina HiSeq2000 using paired-end 100 bp reads. SOAPnuke was used to process the raw data, removing reads that contained adapters or uncalled bases, had a mean Phred below 15, or lacked an exact match to the constant primer or identifier. COPE v1.2.5 was used to merge the high-quality paired reads, and each unique nucleotide sequence was defined as a clonotype. MiTCR v1.1 was used to align the clonotypes against IMGT TRBV, TRBD and TRBJ reference segments. The analysis was restricted to V-J combinations with a frequency above 0.0001, which together covered 99.2% of the repertoires. A TCS score was defined as the ratio of F50 (clonal expansion) to E x V (chaos), with BLOSUM62-based TCRdist applied between CDR3 peptides within each V-J. Welch's t-statistics and random forest reduced roughly 540 V-J features to roughly 13, which were used in a naive Bayes classifier (R e1071). No statistical method was used to fix the sample size in advance, and group allocation was not hidden from the investigators. According to the paper, TCR Vbeta CDR3 sequencing was carried out on 135 peripheral blood samples, which came from about 45 ophthalmopathy, around 75 hyperthyroidism and roughly 17 progressor patients.

Sequences were derived from peripheral blood mononuclear cells (PBMCs), sampled at new diagnosis, from a patient treated with antithyroid drugs. The clonotype comes from a woman aged 50 to 60 with Graves disease. Donor details come from another sample of the same person, matched by shared clones. The receptor chain draws on TRBV24-1 and TRBJ2-6; the D gene lacks a confident call. The DNA sequence is as follows: TGTGCCACCAGTGCGGCGGAGATCTCTGGGGCCAACGTCCTGACTTTC. Translation gives CATSAAEISGANVLTF.